The clone carrying this T cell receptor beta chain occurred a few times. Antigen specificity is unknown. The V and J ends lost 6 bases and 8 bases respectively, with 29 bases between them. Germline V gene lookup returns CDR1 ENHRY and CDR2 SYGVKD. The CDR3 sequence is 18 residues long. This specimen comes from a study of tumor-infiltrating lymphocytes in primary liver carcinoma. Study-wide results and caveats: Tumor-adjacent and tumor-blood pairs shared a smaller degree of overlap than tumor region pairs.

Co-extracted RNA and DNA came from approximately 20-30 mg of unsorted bulk tissue. Priming with a constant-region primer yielded TCR beta cDNA from roughly 490 ng total RNA. Libraries for TCR beta were built through three nested multiplex PCR rounds, which together made up a slightly modified ARM-PCR procedure. For around 11 cycles apiece, the opening two PCR rounds ran with TRBV1-TRBV30 forward primers and a C-beta reverse primer. MiXCR was run by TCRdb on the multiplex PCR reads, yielding one entry per CDR3 protein. The profile shows under 85,000 distinct CDR3 sequences, 55% to 85% of them singletons.

This sequence was found in a man between 40 and 49 years old with primary liver carcinoma and hepatitis B virus infection. Sequences were obtained from liver tumor tissue from sampling region 1. Documented subset: tumor region T1, superior pole. The rearrangement links TRBV10-3 to TRBJ2-1, with D possibly matching TRBD1 (6 bases). For the CDR3, the DNA is TGTGCCATCAGGGCCACGGAAGGGGGAGCGGTTAGTTGGGATGAGCAGTTCTTC. Amino acids: CAIRATEGGAVSWDEQFF.